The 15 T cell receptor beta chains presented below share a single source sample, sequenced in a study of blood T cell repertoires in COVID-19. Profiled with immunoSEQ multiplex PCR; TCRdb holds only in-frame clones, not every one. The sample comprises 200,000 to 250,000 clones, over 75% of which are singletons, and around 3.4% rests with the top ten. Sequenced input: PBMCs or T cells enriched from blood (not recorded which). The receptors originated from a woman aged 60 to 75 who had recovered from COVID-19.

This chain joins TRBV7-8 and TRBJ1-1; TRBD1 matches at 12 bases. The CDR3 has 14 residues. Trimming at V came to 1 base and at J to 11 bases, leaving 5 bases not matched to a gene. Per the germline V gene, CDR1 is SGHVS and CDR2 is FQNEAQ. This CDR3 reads CASSLGDRGPSAFF. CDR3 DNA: TGTGCCAGCAGCTTAGGGGACAGGGGGCCTTCGGCTTTCTTT.

CDR3 sequence (DNA): TGCGCCAGCAGCCAGGGACCAGGGGTTGGGGTCGGGGAGCTGTTTTTT. It specifies CASSQGPGVGVGELFF. This rearrangement joins TRBV4-3 to TRBJ2-2, with D possibly TRBD1 on 6 matching bases. V was trimmed by 3 bases and J by 7 bases, leaving 18 bases between them. The CDR3 has 16 amino acids. The V gene's germline CDR1 is LGHNA and CDR2 YSLEER.

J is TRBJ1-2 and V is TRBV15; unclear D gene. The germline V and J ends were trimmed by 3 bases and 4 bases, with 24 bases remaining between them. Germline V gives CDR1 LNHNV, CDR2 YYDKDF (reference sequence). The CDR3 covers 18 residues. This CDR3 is CATSSSGLRHALSYGYTF. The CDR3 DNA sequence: TGTGCCACCAGCAGTTCGGGGTTAAGGCACGCGCTAAGCTATGGCTACACCTTC.

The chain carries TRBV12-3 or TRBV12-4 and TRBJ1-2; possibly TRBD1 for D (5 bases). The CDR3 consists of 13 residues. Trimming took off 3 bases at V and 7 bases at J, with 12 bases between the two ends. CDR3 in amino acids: CASSFLRQGGYTF. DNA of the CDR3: TGTGCCAGCAGTTTTCTTAGGCAGGGTGGCTACACCTTC.

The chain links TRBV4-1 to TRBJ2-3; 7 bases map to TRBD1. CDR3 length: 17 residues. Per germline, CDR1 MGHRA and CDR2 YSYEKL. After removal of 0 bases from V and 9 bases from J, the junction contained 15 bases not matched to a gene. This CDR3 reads CASSQDGDAGGPGTQYF. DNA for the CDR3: TGCGCCAGCAGCCAAGATGGAGACGCAGGGGGTCCCGGGACGCAGTATTTT.

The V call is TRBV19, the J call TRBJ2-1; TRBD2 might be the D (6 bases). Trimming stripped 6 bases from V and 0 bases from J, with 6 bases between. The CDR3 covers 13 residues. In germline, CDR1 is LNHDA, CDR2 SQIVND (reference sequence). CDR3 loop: CASSGSSYNEQFF. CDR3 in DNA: TGTGCCAGTAGCGGGAGCTCCTACAATGAGCAGTTCTTC.

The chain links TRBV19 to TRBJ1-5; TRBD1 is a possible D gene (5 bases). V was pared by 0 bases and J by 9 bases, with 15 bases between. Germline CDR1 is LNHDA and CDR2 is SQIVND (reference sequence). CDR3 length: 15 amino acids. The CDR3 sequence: CASSIDLKGVVPQHF. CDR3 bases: TGTGCCAGTAGTATAGATCTGAAAGGGGTGGTGCCCCAGCATTTT.

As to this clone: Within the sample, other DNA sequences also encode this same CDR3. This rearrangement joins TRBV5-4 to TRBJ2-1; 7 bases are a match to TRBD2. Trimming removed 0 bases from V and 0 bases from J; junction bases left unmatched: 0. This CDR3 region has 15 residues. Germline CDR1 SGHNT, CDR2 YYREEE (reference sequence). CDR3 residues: CASSLGGGSYNEQFF. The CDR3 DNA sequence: TGTGCCAGCAGCTTGGGGGGGGGCTCCTACAATGAGCAGTTCTTC.

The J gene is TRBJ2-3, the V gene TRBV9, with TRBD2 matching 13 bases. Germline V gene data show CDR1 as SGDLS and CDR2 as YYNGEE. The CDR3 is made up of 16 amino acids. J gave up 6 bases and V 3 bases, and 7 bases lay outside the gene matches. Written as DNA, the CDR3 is TGTGCCAGCAGCGGGACTAGCGGGGGAGTCCGGGATACGCAGTATTTT. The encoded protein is CASSGTSGGVRDTQYF.

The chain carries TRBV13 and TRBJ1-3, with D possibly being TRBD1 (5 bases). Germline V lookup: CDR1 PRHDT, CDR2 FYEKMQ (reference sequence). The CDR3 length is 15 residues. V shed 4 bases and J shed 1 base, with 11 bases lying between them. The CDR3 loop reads CASSSPTVSGNTIYF. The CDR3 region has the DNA TGTGCCAGCAGCTCTCCGACAGTTTCTGGAAACACCATATATTTT.

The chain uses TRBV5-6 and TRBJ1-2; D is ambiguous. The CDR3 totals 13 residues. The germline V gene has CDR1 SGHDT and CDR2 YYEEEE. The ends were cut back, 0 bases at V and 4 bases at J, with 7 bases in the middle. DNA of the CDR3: TGTGCCAGCAGCTTGGACAGTACCTATGGCTACACCTTC. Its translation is CASSLDSTYGYTF.

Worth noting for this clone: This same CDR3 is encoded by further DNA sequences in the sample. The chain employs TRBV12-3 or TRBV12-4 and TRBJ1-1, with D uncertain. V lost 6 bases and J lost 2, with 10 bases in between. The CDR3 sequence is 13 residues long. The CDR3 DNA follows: TGTGCCAGCAGCTACGGGGTAAACACTGAAGCTTTCTTT. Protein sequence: CASSYGVNTEAFF.

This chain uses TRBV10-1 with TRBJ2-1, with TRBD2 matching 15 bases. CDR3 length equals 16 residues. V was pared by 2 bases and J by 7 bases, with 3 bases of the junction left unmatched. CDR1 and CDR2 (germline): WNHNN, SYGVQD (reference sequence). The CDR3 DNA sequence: TGCGCCAGCAGTGAGGGGACTAGCGGGAGGAGAAATGAGCAGTTCTTC. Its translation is CASSEGTSGRRNEQFF.

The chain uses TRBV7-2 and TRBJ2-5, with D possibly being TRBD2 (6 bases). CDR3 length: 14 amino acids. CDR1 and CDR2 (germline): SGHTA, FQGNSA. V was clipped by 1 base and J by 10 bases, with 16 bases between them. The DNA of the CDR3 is TGTGCCAGCAGCTTAGTAGTTGCCGGGGGTGGCCAGTACTTC. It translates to CASSLVVAGGGQYF.

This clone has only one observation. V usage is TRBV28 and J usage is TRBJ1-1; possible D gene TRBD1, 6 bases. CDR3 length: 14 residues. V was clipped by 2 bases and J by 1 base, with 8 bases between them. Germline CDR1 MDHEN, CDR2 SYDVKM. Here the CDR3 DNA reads TGTGCCAGCAGTTTACCGGGACAGAACACTGAAGCTTTCTTT. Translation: CASSLPGQNTEAFF.